The 31 T cell receptor beta chains reported below all come from one sample, sequenced in a study of tumor-infiltrating lymphocytes in primary liver carcinoma (dated by TCRdb to about 2017). Total RNA and DNA were co-extracted without cell sorting from 20-30 mg of bulk tissue using the AllPrep DNA/RNA mini kit. Sequencing was performed on an Illumina HiSeq 2500. Using a constant-region primer and ProtoScript II reverse transcriptase, TCRbeta-specific cDNA was reverse-transcribed from approximately 0.55 ug total RNA. The TCRbeta libraries were prepared through three rounds of nested multiplex PCR following a slightly modified ARM-PCR procedure. Multiplex TRBV1-TRBV30 forward primers and a Cbeta reverse primer were used in the first two PCR rounds, each of which was run for around 9 cycles. TCRdb reworked the public reads: Q25 trimming with fastp, MiXCR clone assembly, productive beta chains retained. Rows with a matching CDR3 protein are joined into one entry that keeps the most common DNA and genes. The sample table holds roughly 25,000 distinct CDR3 sequences, of which roughly 80% were seen once. The top ten clones comprise under 35% of the sample.

The sequencing sample was made of liver tumor tissue from sampling region 5. In the paper's terms, the cell subset or site label means: tumor region T5, tumor centre. The receptors were gathered from a woman aged 25 to 39 with primary liver carcinoma and hepatitis B virus infection.

This chain joins TRBV4-3 and TRBJ2-7; D perhaps matches TRBD2 (6 bases). Trimming shortened V by 1 base and J by 5 bases, and 24 bases separated the two germline ends. CDR3 length equals 18 residues. CDR1 LGHNA and CDR2 YSLEER come from the germline V gene. CDR3 coding DNA: TGCGCCAGCAGCCAAGTTGTGACGGGGGATCACATTAGCCACGAGCAGTACTTC. Translated, it gives CASSQVVTGDHISHEQYF.

The rearrangement links TRBV11-3 to TRBJ2-1; possible D gene TRBD2, 6 bases. Germline V CDR1 and CDR2: SGHNT, YENEEA. V lost 4 bases, J lost 10 bases, and 17 bases lay in between. CDR3 length equals 14 residues. Here the CDR3 reads CASSSVLAGAEQFF. CDR3 nucleotides: TGTGCCAGCAGCTCCGTACTAGCAGGAGCGGAGCAGTTCTTC.

This chain joins TRBV11-2 and TRBJ2-7, with D perhaps TRBD1 (6 bases). V lost 0 bases, J lost 2 bases, and 20 bases lay in between. CDR1 is SGHAT and CDR2 is FQNNGV in the germline V gene. The CDR3 runs 18 residues. The CDR3 coding sequence is TGTGCCAGCAGCTTAGATACCCCGGACAGACGAGCGGCCTACGAGCAGTACTTC. It is translated as CASSLDTPDRRAAYEQYF.

A remark on this clonotype: Germline is not matched at one junction end, which may reflect a read error. The chain joins TRBV4-3 to TRBJ2-3; 7 bases line up with TRBD2. Germline assignment: CDR1 LGHNA and CDR2 YSLEER. CDR3 length: 16 residues. CDR3 DNA sequence: TGTCCCAGCATCCAAGGTTTTGCGGGAGCCAGGCATACGCAGTATTTT. It translates to CPSIQGFAGARHTQYF.

Notes on this clonotype: Its ends do not fully match the called genes, so a read error is possible. V gene TRBV4-2 combines with J gene TRBJ2-7; 7 bases match TRBD1. The CDR3 sequence is 16 residues long. From germline, CDR1 is LGHNA and CDR2 YNFKEQ. The CDR3 nucleotides read TGTGCCAGCAGCCAAGAAGGGACGGGACAGTGCTACGAACAGTACTTC. Protein: CASSQEGTGQCYEQYF.

A note on this clonotype: The junction and the germline gene differ at one end; a read error may be behind it. For the CDR3, the DNA is TGTGCCAGCAGCCGGACGCGACCGGGAAAGGGAGATACCCAGTGTTTT. This encodes CASSRTRPGKGDTQCF. This chain uses TRBV11-2 with TRBJ2-3; a weak D match, TRBD2 (5 bases). CDR1 is SGHAT, CDR2 FQNNGV, per germline. This CDR3 region has 16 residues.

The genes are TRBV12-3 or TRBV12-4 and TRBJ2-7; 12 bases are shared with TRBD2. The CDR3 extends over 15 amino acids. The DNA of the CDR3 is TGTGCTAGCTGGCATGGACTAGCGGGACGGGGCGAGCAGTACTTC. It encodes CASWHGLAGRGEQYF.

As concerns this clonotype: The missing conserved phenylalanine or tryptophan at the end of this CDR3 makes a read error likely. The chain uses TRBV29-1 and TRBJ1-1, with unresolved D. The CDR3 has 13 residues. CDR1 SQVTM and CDR2 ANQGSEA come from the germline V gene. The CDR3 DNA is TGCAGCATTTATCACAGTCTGAACATTGAAGCTTTCCTT. It specifies CSIYHSLNIEAFL.

This chain uses TRBV30 with TRBJ2-3; perhaps TRBD1 as D (5 bases). Trimming removed 7 bases at V and 2 bases at J, with 13 bases between. The CDR3 has 13 amino acids. CDR1 is GTSNPN, CDR2 SVGIG, per germline (reference sequence). The CDR3 is CALHKGPTDTQYF. In DNA form, the CDR3 reads TGTGCCTTGCACAAGGGGCCCACAGATACGCAGTATTTT. The full variable domain, with the rest looked up from reference TRBV30 and TRBJ2-3, is SQTIHQWPATLVQPVGSPLSLECTVEGTSNPNLYWYRQAAGRGLQLLFYSVGIGQISSEVPQNLSASRPQDRQFILSSKKLLLSDSGFYLCALHKGPTDTQYFGPGTRLTVL.

J is TRBJ2-7 and V is TRBV11-2, with 9 bases matching TRBD1. This CDR3 is 17 amino acids long. V gave up 3 bases and J gave up 4 bases; unmatched junction bases: 13. In germline, CDR1 is SGHAT, CDR2 FQNNGV. CDR3 residues: CASSFHPGQGRGYEQYF. CDR3 DNA sequence: TGTGCCAGCAGCTTTCATCCGGGACAGGGAAGGGGTTACGAGCAGTACTTC.

Ten or more counts support this clonotype. This may arise from a read error, as a much more abundant clone is one base away. The chain links TRBV7-9 to TRBJ2-7; D not resolved. Germline lookup yields CDR1 SEHNR and CDR2 FQNEAQ (reference sequence). This CDR3 region has 14 residues. V dropped 3 bases and J dropped 3 bases, with 12 bases sitting between them. CDR3: CASSFPTHRYEQYF. The CDR3, as DNA: TGTGCCAGCAGCTTCCCGACTCACCGCTACGAGCAGTACTTC.

This clonotype appeared once. At one end, the junction sequence differs from germline, possibly due to a read error. The chain uses TRBV11-2 and TRBJ2-5; 8 bases line up with TRBD1. The germline gives CDR1 SGHAT, CDR2 FQNNGV. The length of the CDR3 is 17 residues. The CDR3 region is CASSPLGQGAGKETQHF. The CDR3 region has the DNA TGTGCCAGCAGCCCCCTTGGACAGGGAGCTGGGAAAGAGACTCAGCACTTC.

With respect to this clonotype: The junction differs from germline at one of its ends, possibly a read error. The CDR3 nucleotides read TGCTGCGCCACCGGGCTAGCGGGCTACAAAGAGCAGTTCTTC. As protein: CCATGLAGYKEQFF. The genes are TRBV29-1 and TRBJ2-1; 8 positions match TRBD2. This CDR3 contains 14 residues. Germline CDR1 is SQVTM and CDR2 is ANQGSEA.

As concerns this clonotype: The conserved phenylalanine or tryptophan is not found at the CDR3 terminus, so this likely reflects a read error. J is TRBJ1-6 and V is TRBV5-5; D call uncertain. Germline CDR1 is SGHKS and CDR2 is YYEKEE (reference sequence). CDR3 length: 14 residues. The CDR3, as DNA: TGTGTCAGCAGCTTGGACGTCTGTAATTCACCCCTCCACCTT. Its translation: CVSSLDVCNSPLHL.

Worth noting for this clonotype: The junction differs from germline at one of its ends, possibly a read error. The chain is built from TRBV6-1 and TRBJ2-5, with D possibly called TRBD1 or TRBD2 (5 bases each). The germline gives CDR1 MNHNS, CDR2 SASEGT. The CDR3 sequence is 14 residues long. This CDR3 reads CASSEGSTLETQYF. The CDR3 nucleotides read TGTGCCAGTAGTGAGGGGTCAACTTTAGAGACCCAGTACTTC.

In the case of this clonotype: The CDR3 ends on some other residue instead of the conserved phenylalanine or tryptophan, so this is likely a read error. The rearrangement joins TRBV14 to TRBJ1-1, with unresolved D. The length of the CDR3 is 15 residues. Per the germline V gene, CDR1 is SGHDN and CDR2 is FVKESK. For the CDR3, the DNA is TGTGCCAGTAGCCAGGATCGAGCCACGGTCACTGAAGCTTTCCTT. This encodes CASSQDRATVTEAFL.

A note on this clonotype: The conserved phenylalanine or tryptophan is not found at the CDR3 terminus, so this likely reflects a read error. This chain joins TRBV11-2 and TRBJ2-7; a weak D match, TRBD2 (5 bases). CDR1 and CDR2 (germline): SGHAT, FQNNGV. This CDR3 spans 15 amino acids. V lost 9 bases to trimming and J lost 9 bases, with 27 bases between them. Written as DNA, the CDR3 is TGTGCCAGTAGTTTAGAAACGAGGGATCTACGCGGGCAGTACTAC. Residues: CASSLETRDLRGQYY.

On this clonotype: At one end, the junction sequence differs from germline, possibly due to a read error. The chain has TRBV30 and TRBJ2-3; 7 nucleotides align to TRBD1. The CDR3 consists of 16 residues. CDR1 and CDR2 from the germline V gene are GTSNPN and SVGIG (reference sequence). CDR3 protein: CAWSIWSWIGTDTQCF. In DNA form, the CDR3 reads TGTGCCTGGAGCATTTGGTCCTGGATAGGGACAGATACGCAGTGTTTT.

Many counts were recorded for this clonotype. The chain is built from TRBV7-2 and TRBJ1-1; possible D gene TRBD1, 5 bases. The V and J ends lost 1 base and 7 bases respectively, with 10 bases between them. Germline V gives CDR1 SGHTA, CDR2 FQGNSA. The CDR3 totals 13 residues. CDR3 nucleotides: TGTGCCAGCAGCTTAGTAGTTCAGGGTGAAGCTTTCTTT. It codes for CASSLVVQGEAFF.

The gene calls are TRBV9 and TRBJ1-1; D may be TRBD1 (5 bases). Trimming left V 3 bases short and J 5 bases short, with 17 bases between. This CDR3 is built from 15 residues. In germline, CDR1 is SGDLS, CDR2 YYNGEE. CDR3 loop: CASSAGGAWGTEAFF. As DNA, the CDR3 is TGTGCCAGCAGCGCAGGCGGGGCTTGGGGAACTGAAGCTTTCTTT.

As regards this clonotype: The conserved phenylalanine or tryptophan normally closing the CDR3 is absent here, so this likely arose from a read error. The DNA is omitted, as the CDR3 cannot be located on it reliably, and the CDR3 follows TCRdb's listing. The chain employs TRBV6-2 or TRBV6-3 and TRBJ1-5; the listed D gene, TRBD1, was not tested against the DNA. The CDR3 numbers 13 amino acids, ends counted. Germline loops: CDR1 MNHEY, CDR2 SVGEGT. The chain's CDR3 is CASSYRDNQPQHL.

Here the CDR3 reads CASSLTERGNTIYF. CDR3 bases: TGTGCCAGCAGCCTGACTGAGCGTGGAAACACCATATATTTT. V usage is TRBV5-4 and J usage is TRBJ1-3, with D unclear. Germline CDR1 reads SGHNT; CDR2 reads YYREEE (reference sequence). The CDR3 consists of 14 residues. V dropped 4 bases and J dropped 3 bases, with 11 bases sitting between them.

J is TRBJ2-1 and V is TRBV5-1; 8 nucleotides align to TRBD1. The J segment lost 1 base and the V segment lost 3 bases, leaving 3 bases of the junction unmatched. Germline loops: CDR1 SGHRS, CDR2 YFSETQ. The CDR3 covers 15 residues. The CDR3 nucleotides are TGCGCCAGCAGCTCGGGACAGGTGTCCTACAATGAGCAGTTCTTC. Amino acid sequence: CASSSGQVSYNEQFF. Full variable domain (outside the CDR3, taken from reference TRBV5-1 and TRBJ2-1): KAGVTQTPRYLIKTRGQQVTLSCSPISGHRSVSWYQQTPGQGLQFLFEYFSETQRNKGNFPGRFSGRQFSNSRSEMNVSTLELGDSALYLCASSSGQVSYNEQFFGPGTRLTVL.

Details on this clonotype: An end of the junction differs from the germline gene, which may be a read error. The J gene is TRBJ1-2, the V gene TRBV4-3, with D possibly being TRBD1 (5 bases). The CDR3 covers 20 residues. CDR1 is LGHNA and CDR2 is YSLEER in the germline V gene. This chain's CDR3 is CVSSQGEGRGRIATNCGYTF. In DNA, the CDR3 is TGCGTCAGCAGCCAAGGCGAAGGAAGGGGCAGGATCGCTACTAACTGTGGCTACACCTTC.

The CDR3 DNA follows: TGCATCGCCGCCCGAGATGGTTCGAATGAGCAGTTCTTC. It codes for CIAARDGSNEQFF. This chain uses TRBV29-1 with TRBJ2-1, with no clear D. The CDR3 contains 13 residues. Germline loops: CDR1 SQVTM, CDR2 ANQGSEA.

This clonotype has ten or more counts. The chain recombines TRBV7-9 with TRBJ2-6; D might be TRBD2 (5 bases). Between the trimmed V and J ends, which lost 4 bases and 1 base, there was a span of 17 bases. The CDR3 is made up of 18 amino acids. The germline V gene encodes CDR1 SEHNR and CDR2 FQNEAQ (reference sequence). The CDR3 region is CASSSLGSFSSGANVLTF. CDR3 nucleotide sequence: TGTGCCAGCAGCTCATTAGGGAGCTTCAGTTCTGGGGCCAACGTCCTGACTTTC.

This chain uses TRBV28 with TRBJ1-2; tentative D call: TRBD1 (5 bases). CDR3 length: 14 residues. Trimming took off 2 bases at V and 11 bases at J, with 18 bases between the two ends. Germline V CDR1 and CDR2: MDHEN, SYDVKM. The DNA for the CDR3 is TGTGCCAGCAGTTTACAGGGCCAGGGCCCTGGTTACACCTTC. This codes for CASSLQGQGPGYTF.

A word on this clonotype: This may come from a read error, since a much larger clone is one base off. This chain links TRBV30 with TRBJ2-7, with unresolved D. Germline V lookup: CDR1 GTSNPN, CDR2 SVGIG (reference sequence). The CDR3 length is 14 residues. Written as DNA, the CDR3 is TGTGACTGGAACGACTTATTGGACGGCTACGAGCAGTACTTC. Its translation: CDWNDLLDGYEQYF.

The table lists this clonotype with many counts. The J gene is TRBJ1-2, the V gene TRBV11-2; D ambiguous. From germline, CDR1 is SGHAT and CDR2 FQNNGV. The CDR3 contains 13 residues. Trimming removed 5 bases from V and 7 bases from J, with 14 bases in between. The CDR3 region is CASSPLWARGYTF. In DNA, the CDR3 is TGTGCCAGCAGCCCCCTTTGGGCCCGTGGCTACACCTTC. Filled out from reference TRBV11-2 and TRBJ1-2, the complete variable domain reads EAGVAQSPRYKIIEKRQSVAFWCNPISGHATLYWYQQILGQGPKLLIQFQNNGVVDDSQLPKDRFSAERLKGVDSTLKIQPAKLEDSAVYLCASSPLWARGYTFGSGTRLTVV.

Worth noting for this clonotype: Without the conserved terminal phenylalanine or tryptophan, this CDR3 likely stems from a read error. In DNA form, the CDR3 reads TGTGCCAGTAGCACCGGGACTAGCGGGGCATACAGTGAGCAGTTCCTC. Its translation: CASSTGTSGAYSEQFL. The rearrangement uses TRBV13 and TRBJ2-1; TRBD2 matches at 13 bases. The germline CDR1 and CDR2 sequences are PRHDT and FYEKMQ (reference sequence). The CDR3 spans 16 residues.

The sample holds many counts of this clonotype. V is TRBV28 and J is TRBJ2-3; D perhaps matches TRBD1 (6 bases). The V gene lost 3 bases and the J gene lost 6 bases, with 16 bases spanning the gap. CDR3 length equals 15 residues. Germline assignment: CDR1 MDHEN and CDR2 SYDVKM. The CDR3 nucleotides are TGTGCCAGCAGTTTCGGGGTACAGGGAAGGGATACGCAGTATTTT. Amino acid sequence: CASSFGVQGRDTQYF.